This T cell receptor (beta chain) was recovered during a study of long-term antiretroviral therapy in people with HIV. They ran version v3.0 of the immunoSEQ assay at survey level. TCRdb keeps only in-frame clones here, not all; method: immunoSEQ multiplex PCR. Of 40,000 to 60,000 clones in the sample, around 84% are singletons; the top ten hold roughly 3.2%. The CDR3 extends over 11 amino acids. Looked up from germline, CDR1 is MGHRA and CDR2 is YSYEKL. This clone was observed a single time. Material: unsorted PBMCs, obtained 0.8 years after starting antiretroviral therapy. The chain carries TRBV4-1 and TRBJ1-1; D is unclear. The sequence was obtained from a woman younger than 30 with HIV. CDR3 sequence reads: CARFPNTEAFF. DNA for the CDR3: TGCGCTCGATTTCCGAACACTGAAGCTTTCTTT.